This entry is about one T cell receptor beta chain. The table came from immunoSEQ multiplex PCR; TCRdb's copy has only in-frame clones and leaves some out. The table shows about 200,000 clones, with 85% occurring only once. The data are from a study of blood T cell repertoires in COVID-19. Trimming stripped 0 bases from V and 1 base from J, with 16 bases between. Germline assignment: CDR1 LGHNA and CDR2 YNFKEQ. This CDR3 spans 19 amino acids. The source of this sequence is a man in his fifties or sixties with COVID-19, enrolled during active disease. The J gene is TRBJ1-6, the V gene TRBV4-2; tentatively, D is TRBD1 (5 bases). The sequenced sample was peripheral blood. The CDR3 region has the DNA TGTGCCAGCAGCCAAGAAGCAAGCTGGGGGGGGTCCTATAATTCACCCCTCCACTTT. Amino acid sequence: CASSQEASWGGSYNSPLHF.